The 7 T cell receptor beta chains below all came from one sample that was sequenced in a study of cytomegalovirus exposure and HLA in healthy donors. A multiplex PCR was run with 60 Vbeta primers and 13 Jbeta primers. TCRdb keeps only in-frame clones here, not all; method: immunoSEQ multiplex PCR. The specimen's table records around 110,000 clones. What was sequenced was PBMCs. The receptors come from a man in his forties or fifties in good health and CMV-seropositive.

V gene TRBV18 combines with J gene TRBJ2-1, with a weak D call TRBD2 (5 bases). The CDR3 totals 17 residues. V dropped 0 bases and J dropped 1 base, with 13 bases sitting between them. Germline-derived CDR1 and CDR2 are KGHSH and LQKENI. The CDR3 region has the DNA TGTGCCAGCTCACCACCGAGGAGGCCTAGGTCCTACAATGAGCAGTTCTTC. This encodes CASSPPRRPRSYNEQFF.

The chain uses TRBV27 and TRBJ2-3; weak D call: TRBD1 (9 bases). Germline CDR1 MNHEY, CDR2 SMNVEV (reference sequence). V lost 7 bases and J 6 bases, leaving 29 bases between the germline ends. The CDR3 is 18 residues long. CDR3 sequence reads: CASTQGAGGYLGSDTQYF. CDR3 sequence (DNA): TGTGCCAGCACACAGGGGGCGGGGGGCTACCTGGGGTCCGATACGCAGTATTTT.

The V call is TRBV15, the J call TRBJ2-5; D might be TRBD2 (5 bases). V lost 2 bases, J lost 4 bases, and 17 bases lay in between. This CDR3 is 16 amino acids long. Germline CDR1 is LNHNV and CDR2 is YYDKDF (reference sequence). CDR3 DNA sequence: TGTGCCACCAGCAGATCCCGGGAAGGGTGGGGAGAGACCCAGTACTTC. This codes for CATSRSREGWGETQYF.

V is TRBV5-1 and J is TRBJ2-7; TRBD2 aligns across 7 bases. CDR3 size: 16 residues. Unmatched junction bases numbered 6, after V lost 0 bases and J lost 0 bases. Per germline, CDR1 SGHRS and CDR2 YFSETQ. Here the CDR3 DNA reads TGCGCCAGCAGCTTGGGTAGGGCTAGCGGCTCCTACGAGCAGTACTTC. Residues: CASSLGRASGSYEQYF.

The chain has TRBV28 and TRBJ2-7, with D perhaps TRBD2 (6 bases). V lost 5 bases and J 4 bases, leaving 9 bases between the germline ends. The CDR3 is 12 amino acids. Germline assignment: CDR1 MDHEN and CDR2 SYDVKM. CDR3 coding DNA: TGTGCCAGCAGTCTTAGCGGTTACGAGCAGTACTTC. Protein: CASSLSGYEQYF.

V is TRBV7-7 and J is TRBJ2-5, with 7 positions matching TRBD2. The CDR3 length is 14 residues. Germline loops: CDR1 SSHAT, CDR2 FNYEAQ (reference sequence). The J segment lost 3 bases and the V segment lost 0 bases, leaving 1 base of the junction unmatched. The CDR3 region has the DNA TGTGCCAGCAGCTTAGCGAGCGGGAAAGAGACCCAGTACTTC. Protein: CASSLASGKETQYF.

This chain's CDR3 is CASSVAPPGLGYNEQFF. The DNA of the CDR3 is TGTGCCAGCAGCGTAGCTCCACCGGGACTAGGTTACAATGAGCAGTTCTTC. The chain employs TRBV9 and TRBJ2-1; TRBD2 agrees at 8 bases. The CDR3 contains 17 residues. Germline V gene sequence: CDR1 SGDLS, CDR2 YYNGEE. Trimming took 0 bases from V and 4 from J; bases not matched to a gene: 9.